This T cell receptor (beta chain) was observed in a study of cytomegalovirus exposure and HLA in healthy donors. Measured with immunoSEQ multiplex PCR; TCRdb has only the in-frame clones, and not every one. The profile shows 120,000 or so clones, approximately 91% of them singletons. Germline values: CDR1 LNHNV, CDR2 YYDKDF (reference sequence). The CDR3 runs to 16 residues. V shed 1 base, J shed 0 bases, and the junction held 4 bases outside the gene matches. The receptor was derived from a woman aged 18-35 years in good health and CMV-seronegative. The sample comprised PBMCs. This chain joins TRBV15 and TRBJ2-3; TRBD2 aligns across 7 bases. CDR3 residues: CATSRGRDYSTDTQYF. In nucleotides, the CDR3 is TGTGCCACCAGCAGAGGGAGGGACTATAGCACAGATACGCAGTATTTT.